The 10 T cell receptor beta chains below were found in one sample sequenced in a study of monozygotic twins with cystic fibrosis. Some clones are missing from TCRdb's copy, which holds only in-frame ones; the method was immunoSEQ multiplex PCR. The sample has roughly 32,000 clones; roughly 96% are singletons. The source material was blood. The source is a girl aged 2-10 years with cystic fibrosis.

The chain is built from TRBV14 and TRBJ2-6; TRBD2 agrees at 9 bases. V was clipped by 1 base and J by 3 bases; unmatched bases: 25. The germline gives CDR1 SGHDN, CDR2 FVKESK. The CDR3 has 24 residues. The CDR3 DNA reads TGTGCCAGCAGCCAAGTTCCCAGGGCGGGACTAGCTCTATATCTCACGGGTGGGGCCAACGTCCTGACTTTC. This sequence encodes CASSQVPRAGLALYLTGGANVLTF.

The rearrangement uses TRBV12-5 and TRBJ1-1, with D perhaps matching TRBD1 (5 bases). The germline V gene has CDR1 LGHNT and CDR2 FRNRAP. CDR3 length equals 15 residues. The V end was cut by 0 bases, the J end by 4 bases, with 12 bases between. The CDR3 nucleotides are TGTGCTAGTGGTTTGGTACTTGGGGGGGTCACTGAAGCTTTCTTT. It yields the protein CASGLVLGGVTEAFF. Complete variable domain (other parts from reference TRBV12-5 and TRBJ1-1): DARVTQTPRHKVTEMGQEVTMRCQPILGHNTVFWYRQTMMQGLELLAYFRNRAPLDDSGMPKDRFSAEMPDATLATLKIQPSEPRDSAVYFCASGLVLGGVTEAFFGQGTRLTVV.

This chain uses TRBV18 with TRBJ2-5; TRBD1 aligns across 9 bases. The better agreement between TRBJ2-7 and the DNA end casts doubt on the J call. CDR3 size: 14 residues. CDR1 is KGHSH, CDR2 LQKENI, per germline. This CDR3 reads CASSPQGQGYEQYF. The CDR3 DNA sequence: TGTGCCAGCTCACCACAGGGACAGGGATACGAGCAGTACTTC.

This rearrangement joins TRBV5-1 to TRBJ1-3; D might be TRBD1 (5 bases). The V gene lost 3 bases and the J gene lost 2 bases, with 9 bases spanning the gap. The V gene's germline CDR1 is SGHRS and CDR2 YFSETQ. CDR3 length: 14 amino acids. The CDR3 DNA is TGCGCCAGCAGCTCCGGGGGGGCTGGAAACACCATATATTTT. Translation: CASSSGGAGNTIYF.

The rearrangement uses TRBV2 and TRBJ1-1, with D hard to call. This CDR3 region has 13 residues. CDR1 and CDR2 from the germline V gene are SNHLY and FYNNEI. Between the trimmed V and J ends, which lost 5 bases and 1 base, there was a span of 8 bases. The CDR3 DNA reads as TGTGCCAGCAGTAATACAGAGAACACTGAAGCTTTCTTT. It is translated as CASSNTENTEAFF.

CDR3 bases: TGTGCCAGTGGAACAGGGGGCGATGAAAAACTGTTTTTT. Protein: CASGTGGDEKLFF. This chain connects TRBV19 to TRBJ1-4, with 9 bases matching TRBD1. The J segment lost 6 bases and the V segment lost 8 bases, leaving 4 bases of the junction unmatched. The CDR3 totals 13 residues. Germline lookup yields CDR1 LNHDA and CDR2 SQIVND (reference sequence).

This clone occurred once. This rearrangement joins TRBV9 to TRBJ2-6; D may be TRBD2 (5 bases). This CDR3 is built from 17 residues. The V end lost 4 bases, the J end lost 0 bases, and 14 bases lay between the germline ends. The germline CDR1 and CDR2 sequences are SGDLS and YYNGEE. The CDR3, as DNA: TGTGCCAGCAGCCCTCGGGGAAGGGACTCTGGGGCCAACGTCCTGACTTTC. It is translated as CASSPRGRDSGANVLTF.

The chain combines TRBV14 with TRBJ2-7; maybe TRBD2 (5 bases). The CDR3 has 15 amino acids. Trimming removed 1 base from V and 4 bases from J, with 14 bases in between. CDR1 is SGHDN and CDR2 is FVKESK in the germline V gene. The CDR3 DNA sequence: TGTGCCAGCAGCCAAGTGGCTAGCCCCCTATACGAGCAGTACTTC. Its translation: CASSQVASPLYEQYF. Using reference TRBV14 and TRBJ2-7 for the parts outside the CDR3, the full variable domain is EAGVTQFPSHSVIEKGQTVTLRCDPISGHDNLYWYRRVMGKEIKFLLHFVKESKQDESGMPNNRFLAERTGGTYSTLKVQPAELEDSGVYFCASSQVASPLYEQYFGPGTRLTVT.

In this sample, this clone turned up once. The chain employs TRBV6-5 and TRBJ2-7; D gene ambiguous. The V end lost 0 bases, the J end lost 1 base, and 7 bases lay between the germline ends. Germline values: CDR1 MNHEY, CDR2 SVGAGI. The CDR3 consists of 14 residues. The DNA of the CDR3 is TGTGCCAGCAGTTACTCGGCCAGGTCCTACGAGCAGTACTTC. Translation gives CASSYSARSYEQYF.

The chain employs TRBV14 and TRBJ2-1, with a possible D match to TRBD2 (5 bases). The CDR3 loop spans 14 amino acids. Deletions cut 3 bases from V and 4 bases from J, with 10 bases between. Per germline, CDR1 SGHDN and CDR2 FVKESK. Here the CDR3 DNA reads TGTGCCAGCAGCCAGGGTGGACTTTACAATGAGCAGTTCTTC. This encodes CASSQGGLYNEQFF.